Listed here is a single TCR beta chain. The antigen is undetermined. Germline CDR1 is SNHLY and CDR2 is FYNNEI. The V end lost 3 bases, the J end lost 1 base, and 10 bases lay between the germline ends. The CDR3 runs 15 residues. These data originate in a study of vaccination and CD4 T cells after COVID-19. Study summary: Post-COVID draws followed diagnosis by a median around 97 days (range 35 to 161).

Oncomine TCR Beta short-read sequencing was applied to DNA from cultured CD4+ T cells. After culture, CD4+ T cells served as the source for genomic DNA extraction. MiXCR was run by TCRdb on the PCR reads, yielding one entry per CDR3 protein. The table lists about 14,000 distinct CDR3 sequences, roughly 55% of them singletons. Points from the study as a whole: Recorded median SARS-CoV-2-reactive clonotype numbers increased from about 20 to 38 without reaching significance.

Sample treatment: roughly 11-day PBMC culture with coronavirus spike peptide pools or control peptides (ViraFEST assay). Using peptide pools, antigen-specific T cells were expanded in ViraFEST before TCRs were sequenced. Sequencing used CD4+ T cells from blood, cultured in vitro. This TCR came from a human donor who had recovered from COVID-19. The V gene is TRBV2, the J gene TRBJ1-5; D gene uncertain. This CDR3 reads CASSDGEASNQPQHF. The CDR3 DNA reads TGTGCCAGCAGTGATGGGGAGGCCAGCAATCAGCCCCAGCATTTT.